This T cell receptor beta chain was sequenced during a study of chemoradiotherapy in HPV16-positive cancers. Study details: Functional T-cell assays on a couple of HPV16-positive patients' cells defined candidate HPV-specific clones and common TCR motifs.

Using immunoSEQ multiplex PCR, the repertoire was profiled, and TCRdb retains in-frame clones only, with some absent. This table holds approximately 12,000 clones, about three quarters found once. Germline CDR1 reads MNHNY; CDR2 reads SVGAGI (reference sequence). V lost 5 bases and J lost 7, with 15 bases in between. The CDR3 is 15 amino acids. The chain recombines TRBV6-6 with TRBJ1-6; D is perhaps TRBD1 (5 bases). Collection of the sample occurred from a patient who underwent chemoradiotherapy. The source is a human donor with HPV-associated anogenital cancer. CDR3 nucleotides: TGTGCCAGCAGTCAATCGTCAGGGTCGAATTCACCCCTCCACTTT. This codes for CASSQSSGSNSPLHF.